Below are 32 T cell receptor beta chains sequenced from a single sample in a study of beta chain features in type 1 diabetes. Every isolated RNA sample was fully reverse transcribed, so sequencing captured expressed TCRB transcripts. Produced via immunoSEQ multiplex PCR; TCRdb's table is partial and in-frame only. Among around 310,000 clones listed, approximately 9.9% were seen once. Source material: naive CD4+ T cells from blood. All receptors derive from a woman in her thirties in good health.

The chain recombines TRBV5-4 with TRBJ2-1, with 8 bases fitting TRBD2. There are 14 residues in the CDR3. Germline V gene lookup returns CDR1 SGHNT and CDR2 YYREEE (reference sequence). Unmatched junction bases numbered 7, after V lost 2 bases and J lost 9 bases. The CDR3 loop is CASSLLSGSAEQFF. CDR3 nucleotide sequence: TGTGCCAGCAGCTTACTCAGCGGGAGCGCTGAGCAGTTCTTC.

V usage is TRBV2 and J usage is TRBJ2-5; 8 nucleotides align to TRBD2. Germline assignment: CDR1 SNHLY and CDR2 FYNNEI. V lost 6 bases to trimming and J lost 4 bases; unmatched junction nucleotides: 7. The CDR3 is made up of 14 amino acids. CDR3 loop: CASSPAGVTETQYF. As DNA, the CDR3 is TGTGCCAGCAGCCCAGCGGGAGTAACAGAGACCCAGTACTTC.

CDR3 residues: CASSRTYEQYF. CDR3 in DNA: TGTGCCAGCAGCCGTACCTACGAGCAGTACTTC. The chain employs TRBV5-6 and TRBJ2-7, with D unclear. Trimming pared 4 bases from V and 2 bases from J, leaving 4 bases between. This CDR3 has 11 amino acids. The germline CDR1 and CDR2 sequences are SGHDT and YYEEEE.

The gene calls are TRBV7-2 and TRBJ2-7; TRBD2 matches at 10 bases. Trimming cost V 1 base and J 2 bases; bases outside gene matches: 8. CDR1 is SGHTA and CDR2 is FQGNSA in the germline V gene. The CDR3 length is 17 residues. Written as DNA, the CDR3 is TGTGCCAGCAGCTTAGAAGGTGCTAGCGGGAGCCCCTACGAGCAGTACTTC. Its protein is CASSLEGASGSPYEQYF.

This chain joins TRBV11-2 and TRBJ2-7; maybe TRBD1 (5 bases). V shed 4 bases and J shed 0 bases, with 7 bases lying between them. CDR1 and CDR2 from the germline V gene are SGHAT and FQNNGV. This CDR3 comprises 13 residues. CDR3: CASSSRVSYEQYF. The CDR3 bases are TGTGCCAGCAGCTCCAGGGTCTCCTACGAGCAGTACTTC.

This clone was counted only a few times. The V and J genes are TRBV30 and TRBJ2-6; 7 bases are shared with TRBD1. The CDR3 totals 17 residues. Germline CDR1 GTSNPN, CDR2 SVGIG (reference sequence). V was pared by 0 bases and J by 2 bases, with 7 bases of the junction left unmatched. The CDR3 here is CAWSVPLGQTGANVLTF. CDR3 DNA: TGTGCCTGGAGTGTACCCTTGGGACAGACTGGGGCCAACGTCCTGACTTTC.

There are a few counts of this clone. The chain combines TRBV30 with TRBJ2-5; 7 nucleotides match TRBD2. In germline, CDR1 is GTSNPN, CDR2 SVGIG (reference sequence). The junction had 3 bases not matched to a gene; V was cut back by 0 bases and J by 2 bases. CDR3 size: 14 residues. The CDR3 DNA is TGTGCCTGGAGTGTAGGAGCGGGGCAAGAGACCCAGTACTTC. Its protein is CAWSVGAGQETQYF.

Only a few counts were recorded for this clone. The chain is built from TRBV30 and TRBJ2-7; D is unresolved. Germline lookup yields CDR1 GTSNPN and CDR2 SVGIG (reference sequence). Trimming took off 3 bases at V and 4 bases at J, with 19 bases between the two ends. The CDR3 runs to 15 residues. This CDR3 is CAWSHTTVTDYEQYF. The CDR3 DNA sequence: TGTGCCTGGAGCCACACAACAGTTACAGATTACGAGCAGTACTTC.

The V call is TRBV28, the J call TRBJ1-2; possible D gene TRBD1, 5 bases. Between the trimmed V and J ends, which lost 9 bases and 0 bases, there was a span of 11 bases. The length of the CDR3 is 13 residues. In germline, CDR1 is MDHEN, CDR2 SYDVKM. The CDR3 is CASQTAPNYGYTF. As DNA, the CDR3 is TGTGCCAGTCAGACAGCCCCTAACTATGGCTACACCTTC.

CDR3 sequence: CASSPPELRETQYF. DNA for the CDR3: TGTGCCAGCTCACCACCCGAGCTACGGGAGACCCAGTACTTC. The chain links TRBV18 to TRBJ2-5; D unclear. Germline V gene data show CDR1 as KGHSH and CDR2 as LQKENI. The CDR3 runs 14 residues. Trimming cost V 0 bases and J 5 bases, with 10 bases left between them.

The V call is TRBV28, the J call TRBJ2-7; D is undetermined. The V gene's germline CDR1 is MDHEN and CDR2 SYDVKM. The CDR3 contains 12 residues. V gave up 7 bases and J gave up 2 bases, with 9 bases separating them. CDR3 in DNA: TGTGCCAGCAAAATCGGTCCCTACGAGCAGTACTTC. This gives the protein CASKIGPYEQYF.

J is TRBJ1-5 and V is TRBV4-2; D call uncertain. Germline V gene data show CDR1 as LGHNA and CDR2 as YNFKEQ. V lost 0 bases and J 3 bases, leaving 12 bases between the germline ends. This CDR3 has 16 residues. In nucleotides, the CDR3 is TGTGCCAGCAGCCAAGATATATCACAAAACAATCAGCCCCAGCATTTT. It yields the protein CASSQDISQNNQPQHF.

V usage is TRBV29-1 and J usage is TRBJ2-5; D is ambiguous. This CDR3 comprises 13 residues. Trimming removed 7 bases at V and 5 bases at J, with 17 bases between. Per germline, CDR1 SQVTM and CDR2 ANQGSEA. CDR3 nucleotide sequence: TGCAGCGCCGTGGTAGATAGCCGGGAGACCCAGTACTTC. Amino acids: CSAVVDSRETQYF.

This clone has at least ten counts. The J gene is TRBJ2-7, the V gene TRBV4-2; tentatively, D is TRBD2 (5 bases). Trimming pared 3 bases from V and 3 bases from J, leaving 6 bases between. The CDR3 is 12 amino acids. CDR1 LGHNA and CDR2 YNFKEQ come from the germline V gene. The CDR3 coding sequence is TGTGCCAGCAGCCACGGGGTCTACGAGCAGTACTTC. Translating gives CASSHGVYEQYF.

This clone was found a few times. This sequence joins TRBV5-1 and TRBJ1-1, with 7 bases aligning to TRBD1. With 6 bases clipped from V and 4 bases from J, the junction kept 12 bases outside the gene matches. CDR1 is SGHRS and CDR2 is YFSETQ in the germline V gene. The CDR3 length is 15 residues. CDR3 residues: CASKTYTGVSTEAFF. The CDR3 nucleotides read TGCGCCAGCAAGACCTACACAGGGGTTAGCACTGAAGCTTTCTTT.

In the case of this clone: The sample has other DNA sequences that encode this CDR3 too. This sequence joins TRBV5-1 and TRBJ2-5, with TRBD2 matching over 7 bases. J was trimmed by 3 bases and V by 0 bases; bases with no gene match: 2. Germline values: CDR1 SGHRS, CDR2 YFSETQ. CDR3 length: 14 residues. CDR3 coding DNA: TGCGCCAGCAGCTTGGTTGCGGGAGAAGAGACCCAGTACTTC. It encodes CASSLVAGEETQYF.

The CDR3 bases are TGTGCCAGCAGCCAATGGACTAGCGGGACGTCGTTGTACTTC. Amino acid sequence: CASSQWTSGTSLYF. This chain uses TRBV7-2 with TRBJ2-5; 12 bases are shared with TRBD2. The CDR3 is made up of 14 amino acids. Germline V CDR1 and CDR2: SGHTA, FQGNSA. Trimming took 5 bases from V and 13 from J; bases not matched to a gene: 11. Supplemented by reference TRBV7-2 and TRBJ2-5, the full variable domain reads GAGVSQSPSNKVTEKGKDVELRCDPISGHTALYWYRQSLGQGLEFLIYFQGNSAPDKSGLPSDRFSAERTGGSVSTLTIQRTQQEDSAVYLCASSQWTSGTSLYFGPGTRLLVL.

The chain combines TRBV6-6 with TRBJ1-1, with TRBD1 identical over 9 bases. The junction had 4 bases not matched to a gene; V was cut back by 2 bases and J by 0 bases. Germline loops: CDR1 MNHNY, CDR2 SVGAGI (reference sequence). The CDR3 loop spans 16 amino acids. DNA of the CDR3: TGTGCCAGCAGTTACAAGACAGGGGGAATGAACACTGAAGCTTTCTTT. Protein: CASSYKTGGMNTEAFF.

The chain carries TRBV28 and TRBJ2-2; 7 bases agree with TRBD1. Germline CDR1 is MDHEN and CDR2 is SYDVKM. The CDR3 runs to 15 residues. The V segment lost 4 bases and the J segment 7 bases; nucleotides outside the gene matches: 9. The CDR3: CASSSVDRIIGELFF. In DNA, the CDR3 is TGTGCCAGCAGTTCGGTGGACAGGATAATCGGGGAGCTGTTTTTT.

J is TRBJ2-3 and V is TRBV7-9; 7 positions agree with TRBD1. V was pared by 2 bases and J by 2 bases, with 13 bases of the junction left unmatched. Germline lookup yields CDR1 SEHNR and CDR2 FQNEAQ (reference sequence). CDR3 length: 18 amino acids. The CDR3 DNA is TGTGCCAGCAGCTTACGGTCTGCCAGGGACAGATACACAGATACGCAGTATTTT. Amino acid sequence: CASSLRSARDRYTDTQYF.

This chain's CDR3 is CAISETAQETQYF. The CDR3 nucleotides are TGTGCCATCAGCGAGACAGCCCAAGAGACCCAGTACTTC. The chain links TRBV10-3 to TRBJ2-5; tentatively, D is TRBD1 (5 bases). Germline assignment: CDR1 ENHRY and CDR2 SYGVKD. This CDR3 has 13 residues. With 6 bases removed from V and 1 base from J, the gap between germline ends came to 9 bases.

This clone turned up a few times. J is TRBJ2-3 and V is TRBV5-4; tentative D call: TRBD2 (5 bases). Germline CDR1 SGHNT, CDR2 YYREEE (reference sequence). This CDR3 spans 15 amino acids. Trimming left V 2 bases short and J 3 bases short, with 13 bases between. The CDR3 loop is CASSFGGRGTDTQYF. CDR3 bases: TGTGCCAGCAGCTTCGGTGGGAGAGGTACAGATACGCAGTATTTT.

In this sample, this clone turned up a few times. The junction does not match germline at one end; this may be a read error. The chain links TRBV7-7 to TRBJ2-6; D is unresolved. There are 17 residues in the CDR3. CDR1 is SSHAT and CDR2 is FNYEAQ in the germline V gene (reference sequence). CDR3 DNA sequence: TGTGCTAGCAGCTTAGGATACAGTCTCTCTGGGGCCAACGTCCTGACTTTC. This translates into CASSLGYSLSGANVLTF.

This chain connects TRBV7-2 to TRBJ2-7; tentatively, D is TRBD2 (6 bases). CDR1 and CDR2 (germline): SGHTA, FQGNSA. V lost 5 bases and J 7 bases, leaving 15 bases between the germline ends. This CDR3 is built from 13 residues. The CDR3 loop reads CASSPLPGGEQYF. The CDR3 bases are TGTGCCAGCAGCCCCCTACCCGGAGGGGAGCAGTACTTC.

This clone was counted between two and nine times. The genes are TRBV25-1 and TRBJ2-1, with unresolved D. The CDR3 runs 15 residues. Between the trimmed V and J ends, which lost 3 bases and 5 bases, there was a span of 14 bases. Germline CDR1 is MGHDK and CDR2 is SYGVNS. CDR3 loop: CASSDVLALNNEQFF. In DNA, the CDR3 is TGTGCCAGCAGTGATGTTTTGGCTCTTAACAATGAGCAGTTCTTC.

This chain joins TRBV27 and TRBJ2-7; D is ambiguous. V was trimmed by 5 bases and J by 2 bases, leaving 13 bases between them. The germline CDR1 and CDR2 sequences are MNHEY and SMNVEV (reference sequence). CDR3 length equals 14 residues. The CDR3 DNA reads TGTGCCAGCAGTCCCGTGGGCTATACCTACGAGCAGTACTTC. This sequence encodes CASSPVGYTYEQYF.

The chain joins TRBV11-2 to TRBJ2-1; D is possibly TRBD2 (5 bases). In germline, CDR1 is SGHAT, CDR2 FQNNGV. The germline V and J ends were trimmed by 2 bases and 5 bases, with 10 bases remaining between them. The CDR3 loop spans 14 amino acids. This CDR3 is CASSLWTGNNEQFF. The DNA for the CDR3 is TGTGCCAGCAGCTTATGGACTGGGAACAATGAGCAGTTCTTC.

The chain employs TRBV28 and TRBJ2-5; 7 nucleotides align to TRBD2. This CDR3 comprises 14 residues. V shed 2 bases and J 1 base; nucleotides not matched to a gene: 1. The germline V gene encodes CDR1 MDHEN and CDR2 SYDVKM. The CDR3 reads CASSLRLAQETQYF. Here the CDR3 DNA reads TGTGCCAGCAGTTTAAGACTAGCCCAAGAGACCCAGTACTTC.

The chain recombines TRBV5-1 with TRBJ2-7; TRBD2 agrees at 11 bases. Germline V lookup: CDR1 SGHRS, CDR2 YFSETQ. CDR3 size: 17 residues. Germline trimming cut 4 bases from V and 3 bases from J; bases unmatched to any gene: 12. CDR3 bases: TGCGCCAGCAGCCCCCTTCCCGGGACTAGCGGAAGCTACGAGCAGTACTTC. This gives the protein CASSPLPGTSGSYEQYF.

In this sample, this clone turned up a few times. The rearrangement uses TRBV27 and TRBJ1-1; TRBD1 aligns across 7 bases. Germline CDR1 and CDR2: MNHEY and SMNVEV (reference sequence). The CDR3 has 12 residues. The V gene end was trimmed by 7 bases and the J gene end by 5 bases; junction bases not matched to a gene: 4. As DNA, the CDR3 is TGTGCCAGCATGACGACAGGGACTGAAGCTTTCTTT. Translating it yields CASMTTGTEAFF.

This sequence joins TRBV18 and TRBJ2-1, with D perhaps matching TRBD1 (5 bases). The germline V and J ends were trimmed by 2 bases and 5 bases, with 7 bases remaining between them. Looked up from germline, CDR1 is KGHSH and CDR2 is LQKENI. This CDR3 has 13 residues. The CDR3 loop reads CASSPTGNNEQFF. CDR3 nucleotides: TGTGCCAGCTCACCAACAGGAAACAATGAGCAGTTCTTC.

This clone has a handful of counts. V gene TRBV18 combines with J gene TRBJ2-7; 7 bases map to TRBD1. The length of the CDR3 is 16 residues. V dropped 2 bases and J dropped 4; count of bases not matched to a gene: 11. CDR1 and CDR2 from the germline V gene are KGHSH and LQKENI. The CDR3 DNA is TGTGCCAGCTCACCAAGGGGACAGTCGCCTGGTTACGAGCAGTACTTC. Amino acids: CASSPRGQSPGYEQYF. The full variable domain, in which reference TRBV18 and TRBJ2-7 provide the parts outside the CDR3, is NAGVMQNPRHLVRRRGQEARLRCSPMKGHSHVYWYRQLPEEGLKFMVYLQKENIIDESGMPKERFSAEFPKEGPSILRIQQVVRGDSAAYFCASSPRGQSPGYEQYFGPGTRLTVT.